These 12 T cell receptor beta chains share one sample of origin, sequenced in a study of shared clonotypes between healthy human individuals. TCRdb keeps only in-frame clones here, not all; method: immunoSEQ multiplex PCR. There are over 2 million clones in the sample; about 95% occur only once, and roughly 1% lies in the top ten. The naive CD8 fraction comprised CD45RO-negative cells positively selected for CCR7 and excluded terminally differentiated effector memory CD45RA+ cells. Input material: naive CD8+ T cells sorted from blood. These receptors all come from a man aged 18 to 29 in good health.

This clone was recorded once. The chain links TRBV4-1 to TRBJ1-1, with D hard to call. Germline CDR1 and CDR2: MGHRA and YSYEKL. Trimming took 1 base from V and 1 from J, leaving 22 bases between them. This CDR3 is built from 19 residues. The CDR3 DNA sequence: TGCGCCAGCAGCCAAGTCTCGGCAGTACCGGGAGGAGGGAACACTGAAGCTTTCTTT. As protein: CASSQVSAVPGGGNTEAFF.

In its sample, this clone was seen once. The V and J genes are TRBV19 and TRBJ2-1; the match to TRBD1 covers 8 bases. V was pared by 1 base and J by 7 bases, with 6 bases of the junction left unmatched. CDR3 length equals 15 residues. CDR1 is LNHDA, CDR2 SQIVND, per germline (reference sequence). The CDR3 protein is CASSIGGTGWNEQFF. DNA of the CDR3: TGTGCCAGTAGTATAGGAGGGACAGGATGGAATGAGCAGTTCTTC.

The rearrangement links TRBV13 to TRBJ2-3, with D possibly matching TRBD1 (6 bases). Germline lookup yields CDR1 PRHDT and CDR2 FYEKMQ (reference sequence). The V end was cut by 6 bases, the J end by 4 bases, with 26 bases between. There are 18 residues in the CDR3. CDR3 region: CASSYSRGQGPLADTQYF. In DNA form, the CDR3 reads TGTGCCAGCAGTTACTCCCGAGGGCAGGGGCCTTTGGCAGATACGCAGTATTTT.

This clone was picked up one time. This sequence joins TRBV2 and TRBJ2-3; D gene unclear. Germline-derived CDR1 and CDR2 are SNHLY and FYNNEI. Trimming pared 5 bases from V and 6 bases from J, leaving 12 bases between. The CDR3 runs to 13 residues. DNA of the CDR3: TGTGCCAGCAGTCCCCTCCGAGCGGATACGCAGTATTTT. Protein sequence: CASSPLRADTQYF. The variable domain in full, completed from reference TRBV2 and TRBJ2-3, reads EPEVTQTPSHQVTQMGQEVILRCVPISNHLYFYWYRQILGQKVEFLVSFYNNEISEKSEIFDDQFSVERPDGSNFTLKIRSTKLEDSAMYFCASSPLRADTQYFGPGTRLTVL.

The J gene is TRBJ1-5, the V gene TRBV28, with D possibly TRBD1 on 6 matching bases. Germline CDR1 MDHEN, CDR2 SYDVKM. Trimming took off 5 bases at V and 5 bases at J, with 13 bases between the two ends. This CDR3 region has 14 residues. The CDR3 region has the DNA TGTGCCAGCAGTCCCACAGGGTTGCATCAGCCCCAGCATTTT. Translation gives CASSPTGLHQPQHF.

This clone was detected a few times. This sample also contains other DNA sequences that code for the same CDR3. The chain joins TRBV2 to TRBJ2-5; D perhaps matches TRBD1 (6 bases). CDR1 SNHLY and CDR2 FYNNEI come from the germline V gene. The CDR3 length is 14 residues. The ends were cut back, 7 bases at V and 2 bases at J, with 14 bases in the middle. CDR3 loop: CASIAQGIQETQYF. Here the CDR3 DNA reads TGTGCCAGCATTGCACAGGGTATTCAAGAGACCCAGTACTTC.

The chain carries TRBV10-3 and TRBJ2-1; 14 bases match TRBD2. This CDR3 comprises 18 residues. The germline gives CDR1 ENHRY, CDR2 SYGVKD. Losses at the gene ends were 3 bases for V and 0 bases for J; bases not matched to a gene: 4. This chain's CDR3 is CAISDRLAGGISYNEQFF. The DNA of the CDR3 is TGTGCCATCAGTGATAGACTAGCGGGAGGGATCTCCTACAATGAGCAGTTCTTC.

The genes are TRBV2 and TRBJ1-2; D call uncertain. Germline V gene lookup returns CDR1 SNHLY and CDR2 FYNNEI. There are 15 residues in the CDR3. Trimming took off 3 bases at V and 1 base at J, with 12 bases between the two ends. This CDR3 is CASSEAQNFNYGYTF. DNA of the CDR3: TGTGCCAGCAGTGAGGCCCAAAACTTTAACTATGGCTACACCTTC. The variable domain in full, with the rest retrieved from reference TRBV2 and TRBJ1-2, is EPEVTQTPSHQVTQMGQEVILRCVPISNHLYFYWYRQILGQKVEFLVSFYNNEISEKSEIFDDQFSVERPDGSNFTLKIRSTKLEDSAMYFCASSEAQNFNYGYTFGSGTRLTVV.

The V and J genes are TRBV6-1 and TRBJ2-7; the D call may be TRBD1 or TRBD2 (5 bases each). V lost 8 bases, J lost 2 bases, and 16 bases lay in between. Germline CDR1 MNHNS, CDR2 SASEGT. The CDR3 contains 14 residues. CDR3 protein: CASGEWDRTYEQYF. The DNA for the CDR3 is TGTGCCAGCGGCGAATGGGACCGGACCTACGAGCAGTACTTC.

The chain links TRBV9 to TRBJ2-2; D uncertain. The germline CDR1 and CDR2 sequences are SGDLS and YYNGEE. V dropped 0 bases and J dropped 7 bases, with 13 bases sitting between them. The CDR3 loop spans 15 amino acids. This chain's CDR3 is CASSVAYDVGGELFF. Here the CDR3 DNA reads TGTGCCAGCAGCGTAGCCTACGATGTGGGCGGGGAGCTGTTTTTT. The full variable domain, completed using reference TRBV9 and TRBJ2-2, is DSGVTQTPKHLITATGQRVTLRCSPRSGDLSVYWYQQSLDQGLQFLIQYYNGEERAKGNILERFSAQQFPDLHSELNLSSLELGDSALYFCASSVAYDVGGELFFGEGSRLTVL.

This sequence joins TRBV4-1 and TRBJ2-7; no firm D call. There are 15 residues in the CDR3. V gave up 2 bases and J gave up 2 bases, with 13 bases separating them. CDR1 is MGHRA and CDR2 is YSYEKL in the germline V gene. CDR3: CASSQKLAEAYEQYF. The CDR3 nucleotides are TGCGCCAGCAGCCAAAAACTCGCCGAGGCCTACGAGCAGTACTTC.

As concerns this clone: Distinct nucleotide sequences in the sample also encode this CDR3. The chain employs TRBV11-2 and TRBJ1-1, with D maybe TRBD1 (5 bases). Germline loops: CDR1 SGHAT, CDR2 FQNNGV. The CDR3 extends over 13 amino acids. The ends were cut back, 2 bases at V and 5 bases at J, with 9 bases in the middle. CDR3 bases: TGTGCCAGCAGCTTAATTGGGGGGACTGAAGCTTTCTTT. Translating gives CASSLIGGTEAFF. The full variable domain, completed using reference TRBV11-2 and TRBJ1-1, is EAGVAQSPRYKIIEKRQSVAFWCNPISGHATLYWYQQILGQGPKLLIQFQNNGVVDDSQLPKDRFSAERLKGVDSTLKIQPAKLEDSAVYLCASSLIGGTEAFFGQGTRLTVV.